One sample yielded the 20 T cell receptor beta chains listed below, sequenced in a study of response to subunit inactivated influenza vaccine. TCRdb processed the RT-PCR reads anew with MiXCR; each CDR3 protein has one entry. The sample records 280,000 or so distinct CDR3 sequences, roughly a fifth being singletons. Specimen: PBMCs from blood, collected 21 months after vaccination. Receptors were obtained from a man between 50 and 69 years old who received an inactivated influenza vaccine.

The rearrangement joins TRBV11-2 to TRBJ2-1; TRBD1 matches at 9 bases. Per the germline V gene, CDR1 is SGHAT and CDR2 is FQNNGV. CDR3 length: 15 residues. With 6 bases clipped from V and 7 bases from J, the junction kept 10 bases outside the gene matches. The CDR3 here is CASSPDRGVWNEQFF. In DNA form, the CDR3 reads TGTGCCAGCAGTCCCGACAGGGGGGTATGGAATGAGCAGTTCTTC.

V and J are TRBV5-1 and TRBJ1-4; tentatively, D is TRBD1 (5 bases). Germline assignment: CDR1 SGHRS and CDR2 YFSETQ. Trimming took 4 bases from V and 6 from J, leaving 10 bases between them. The CDR3 has 13 residues. CDR3 nucleotides: TGCGCCAGCAGCACCCCCAGGGATGAAAAACTGTTTTTT. Amino acids: CASSTPRDEKLFF.

The chain joins TRBV20-1 to TRBJ2-1, with 9 bases matching TRBD2. The junction had 10 bases not matched to a gene; V was cut back by 6 bases and J by 7 bases. CDR3 length: 14 residues. Germline V gene lookup returns CDR1 DFQATT and CDR2 SNEGSKA (reference sequence). The CDR3: CSASGRSGGNEQFF. Here the CDR3 DNA reads TGCAGTGCGTCCGGGAGAAGCGGGGGGAATGAGCAGTTCTTC.

The J gene is TRBJ1-1, the V gene TRBV5-6; no reliable D call. Trimming took off 5 bases at V and 1 base at J, with 15 bases between the two ends. In germline, CDR1 is SGHDT, CDR2 YYEEEE. This CDR3 contains 15 residues. The DNA for the CDR3 is TGTGCCAGCAGTCCCAACCCGACGGGGAACACTGAAGCTTTCTTT. Its translation: CASSPNPTGNTEAFF.

The chain has TRBV19 and TRBJ1-1, with 7 bases aligning to TRBD1. Germline V lookup: CDR1 LNHDA, CDR2 SQIVND (reference sequence). The CDR3 runs 17 residues. V lost 0 bases to trimming and J lost 0 bases; unmatched junction nucleotides: 7. The CDR3 reads CASSIETGQLMNTEAFF. CDR3 in DNA: TGTGCCAGTAGTATAGAGACGGGACAGCTCATGAACACTGAAGCTTTCTTT. The entire variable domain, with the rest obtained from reference TRBV19 and TRBJ1-1, is as follows: DGGITQSPKYLFRKEGQNVTLSCEQNLNHDAMYWYRQDPGQGLRLIYYSQIVNDFQKGDIAEGYSVSREKKESFPLTVTSAQKNPTAFYLCASSIETGQLMNTEAFFGQGTRLTVV.

The chain joins TRBV6-2 or TRBV6-3 to TRBJ2-1; D possibly corresponds to TRBD2 (6 bases). Trimming shortened V by 6 bases and J by 4 bases, and 16 bases separated the two germline ends. The CDR3 loop spans 15 amino acids. Germline V gene data show CDR1 as MNHEY and CDR2 as SVGEGT. CDR3 DNA: TGTGCCAGCAGCCCTACGGGCGGGACTTACAATGAGCAGTTCTTC. It specifies CASSPTGGTYNEQFF.

The rearrangement uses TRBV20-1 and TRBJ1-2, with D uncertain. The CDR3 totals 13 residues. Between the trimmed V and J ends, which lost 6 bases and 5 bases, there was a span of 16 bases. CDR1 and CDR2 (germline): DFQATT, SNEGSKA (reference sequence). This CDR3 is CSARWSWDYGYTF. The CDR3 DNA reads as TGCAGTGCGAGGTGGTCGTGGGATTATGGCTACACCTTC.

This clonotype was recorded many times. V usage is TRBV3-1 and J usage is TRBJ1-6; D remains ambiguous. This CDR3 spans 18 amino acids. V lost 1 base and J 0 bases, leaving 13 bases between the germline ends. CDR1 and CDR2 from the germline V gene are LGHDT and YNNKEL (reference sequence). The CDR3 nucleotides read TGTGCCAGCAGCCAAGTTTACGGATTGAGCTCCTATAATTCACCCCTCCACTTT. Its translation is CASSQVYGLSSYNSPLHF.

This clonotype was recorded many times. The rearrangement joins TRBV7-2 to TRBJ2-5; D may be TRBD2 (6 bases). CDR3 length equals 16 residues. From germline, CDR1 is SGHTA and CDR2 FQGNSA. The V end was cut by 5 bases, the J end by 3 bases, with 19 bases between. The CDR3 DNA follows: TGTGCCAGCAGCCGAGATCCGGGACTGGGGGAAGAGACCCAGTACTTC. Amino acid sequence: CASSRDPGLGEETQYF.

This clonotype showed up many times. This chain connects TRBV24-1 to TRBJ1-1; 8 bases line up with TRBD1. The CDR3 contains 14 residues. Germline-derived CDR1 and CDR2 are KGHDR and SFDVKD. The V and J ends lost 4 bases and 10 bases, in that order; junction bases with no gene match: 10. CDR3 nucleotide sequence: TGTGCCACCAGTGAACCGGACAGGGCTAAGGGAGCTTTCTTT. The encoded protein is CATSEPDRAKGAFF.

This clonotype showed up many times. The chain couples TRBV6-5 to TRBJ1-4; D not certain. V lost 8 bases to trimming and J lost 5 bases, with 15 bases between them. The CDR3 is 14 amino acids. CDR1 is MNHEY, CDR2 SVGAGI, per germline. CDR3 DNA: TGTGCCAGCGGTTGGGGAGGCGGCAATGAAAAACTGTTTTTT. Protein product: CASGWGGGNEKLFF.

This chain joins TRBV29-1 and TRBJ2-2, with unresolved D. This CDR3 spans 13 amino acids. The V and J ends lost 4 bases and 0 bases respectively, with 6 bases between them. CDR1 is SQVTM and CDR2 is ANQGSEA in the germline V gene. CDR3 protein: CSVGVANTGELFF. CDR3 DNA: TGCAGCGTTGGTGTAGCGAACACCGGGGAGCTGTTTTTT.

This clonotype has only a few counts. This chain connects TRBV29-1 to TRBJ2-2; 8 bases agree with TRBD1. The CDR3 spans 14 residues. The germline V gene has CDR1 SQVTM and CDR2 ANQGSEA. V shed 7 bases and J 0 bases; nucleotides not matched to a gene: 4. The CDR3 DNA is TGCAGCGGACGGACAGGGACGAACACCGGGGAGCTGTTTTTT. Its protein product is CSGRTGTNTGELFF.

V usage is TRBV11-2 and J usage is TRBJ1-2; 7 bases are a match to TRBD1. This CDR3 is built from 14 residues. The V and J ends lost 5 bases and 4 bases, in that order; junction bases with no gene match: 7. Germline assignment: CDR1 SGHAT and CDR2 FQNNGV. The DNA of the CDR3 is TGTGCCAGCAGCGCCGGGGACAGCTCCTATGGCTACACCTTC. This translates into CASSAGDSSYGYTF.

The chain couples TRBV6-5 to TRBJ2-7, with D possibly TRBD1 on 6 matching bases. With 5 bases removed from V and 3 bases from J, the gap between germline ends came to 14 bases. Per germline, CDR1 MNHEY and CDR2 SVGAGI. There are 14 residues in the CDR3. CDR3 amino acids: CASSHRVGYYEQYF. CDR3 nucleotides: TGTGCCAGCAGTCACAGGGTCGGATACTACGAGCAGTACTTC.

This chain joins TRBV6-1 and TRBJ1-2; possibly TRBD1 for D (6 bases). Trimming cost V 6 bases and J 1 base, with 9 bases left between them. This CDR3 has 13 amino acids. CDR1 MNHNS and CDR2 SASEGT come from the germline V gene. The CDR3 reads CASRQGVNYGYTF. In DNA, the CDR3 is TGTGCCAGCAGACAGGGTGTTAACTATGGCTACACCTTC.

The rearrangement uses TRBV5-6 and TRBJ2-1, with 9 nucleotides matching TRBD1. Losses at the gene ends were 5 bases for V and 5 bases for J; bases not matched to a gene: 8. This CDR3 spans 15 amino acids. Per germline, CDR1 SGHDT and CDR2 YYEEEE. The CDR3 protein is CASSHGRQGDNEQFF. CDR3 coding DNA: TGTGCCAGCAGTCACGGCCGACAGGGGGACAATGAGCAGTTCTTC.

There are a few counts of this clonotype. This sequence joins TRBV12-5 and TRBJ1-3; D is unresolved. V dropped 1 base and J dropped 1 base, with 2 bases sitting between them. Per the germline V gene, CDR1 is LGHNT and CDR2 is FRNRAP. The length of the CDR3 is 13 residues. As DNA, the CDR3 is TGTGCTAGTGGTTTGGCGTCTGGAAACACCATATATTTT. Translation: CASGLASGNTIYF.

This clonotype was seen only a few times. The gene calls are TRBV20-1 and TRBJ2-1, with a tentative D call TRBD2 (5 bases). Per germline, CDR1 DFQATT and CDR2 SNEGSKA (reference sequence). V dropped 6 bases and J dropped 4 bases, with 16 bases sitting between them. The CDR3 is 14 residues long. CDR3 residues: CSAQRGQEYNEQFF. CDR3 sequence (DNA): TGCAGTGCCCAGAGAGGGCAGGAGTACAATGAGCAGTTCTTC.

The V call is TRBV7-3, the J call TRBJ2-1; 10 bases line up with TRBD2. Germline loops: CDR1 SGHTA, CDR2 FQGTGA. Trimming at V came to 1 base and at J to 0 bases, leaving 9 bases not matched to a gene. The CDR3 runs to 19 residues. The CDR3 loop reads CASSLNPAGGTNSYNEQFF. CDR3 DNA: TGTGCCAGCAGCTTAAATCCAGCGGGAGGGACAAACTCCTACAATGAGCAGTTCTTC.